This TCR beta chain derives from a study of shared clonotypes between healthy human individuals. Germline CDR1 MNHEY, CDR2 SVGAGI. V was trimmed by 5 bases and J by 3 bases, leaving 10 bases between them. This CDR3 is built from 13 residues. The table came from immunoSEQ multiplex PCR; TCRdb's copy has only in-frame clones and leaves some out. The sample holds about 2.4 million clones, 90% to 95% seen once. This chain uses TRBV6-5 with TRBJ1-2; a weak D match, TRBD1 (6 bases). This clonotype originated in a man between 18 and 29 years old in good health. Some clones in this sample may be carry-over from other donors' samples. Sequences were obtained from naive CD4+ T cells from PBMCs. Subset of the sample: CD45RA+ positively selected. The CDR3 nucleotides are TGTGCCAGCAGTGAGGCAGGGGACTATGGCTACACCTTC. Translation: CASSEAGDYGYTF.